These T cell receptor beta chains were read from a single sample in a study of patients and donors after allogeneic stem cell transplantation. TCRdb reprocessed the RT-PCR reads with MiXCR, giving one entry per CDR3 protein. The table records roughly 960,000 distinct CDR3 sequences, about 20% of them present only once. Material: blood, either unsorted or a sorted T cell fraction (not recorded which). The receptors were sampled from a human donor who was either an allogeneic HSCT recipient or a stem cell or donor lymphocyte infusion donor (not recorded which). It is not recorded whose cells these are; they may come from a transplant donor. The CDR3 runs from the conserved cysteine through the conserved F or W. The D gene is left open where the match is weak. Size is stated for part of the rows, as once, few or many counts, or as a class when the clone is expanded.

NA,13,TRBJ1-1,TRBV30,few,TGTGCCTGGAGTGACAGCAGCGGCACTGAAGCTTTCTTT,CAWSDSSGTEAFF
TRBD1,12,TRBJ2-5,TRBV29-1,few,TGCAGCGGCTACAGGGGGCTAGAGACCCAGTACTTC,CSGYRGLETQYF
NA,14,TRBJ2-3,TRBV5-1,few,TGCGCCAGCAGCTCGGACTATAGCACAGATACGCAGTATTTT,CASSSDYSTDTQYF
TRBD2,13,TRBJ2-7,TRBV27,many,TGCGCCAGCAGCTCCGGGACTAGTTACGAGCAGTACTTC,CASSSGTSYEQYF
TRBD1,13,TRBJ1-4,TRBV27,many,TGTGCCAGCAGCGGACAGGGCGGTCAAAAACTGTTTTTT,CASSGQGGQKLFF
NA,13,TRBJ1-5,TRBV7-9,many,TGTGCCAGCAGCTTGGGGTCCGGTCAGCCCCAGCATTTT,CASSLGSGQPQHF
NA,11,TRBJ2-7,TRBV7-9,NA,TGTGCCAGCAGCCCCTCAACCGAGCAGTACTTC,CASSPSTEQYF
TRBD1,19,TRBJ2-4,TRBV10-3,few,TGTGCCATCAGTGATTCCGAGACAGGGGGCGTTGGTGGCAAAAACATTCAGTACTTC,CAISDSETGGVGGKNIQYF
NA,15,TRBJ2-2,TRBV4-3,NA,TGCGCCAGCAGCCAATTGACCGGGAACACCGGGGAGCTGTTTTTT,CASSQLTGNTGELFF
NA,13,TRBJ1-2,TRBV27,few,TGTGCCAGCAGCCGCGCCGGGACCTATGGCTACACCTTC,CASSRAGTYGYTF
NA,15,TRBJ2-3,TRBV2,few,TGTGCCAGCGTCCAGGACTTGGCTAGCGCAGATACGCAGTATTTT,CASVQDLASADTQYF
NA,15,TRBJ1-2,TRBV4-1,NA,TGCGCCAGCAGCCCCCTGTCCGGGGCCGACTATGGCTACACCTTC,CASSPLSGADYGYTF
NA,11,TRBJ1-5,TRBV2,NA,TGTGCCAGCAGTGGACTGAGCCACCAGCATTTT,CASSGLSHQHF
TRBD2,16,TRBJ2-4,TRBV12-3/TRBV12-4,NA,TGTGCCAGCAGCCCGGGGGGGCCTATGGCCAAAAACATTCAGTACTTC,CASSPGGPMAKNIQYF
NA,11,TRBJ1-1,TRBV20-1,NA,TGCAGTGCTAGAGATGACACTGAAGCTTTCTTT,CSARDDTEAFF
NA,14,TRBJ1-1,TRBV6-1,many,TGTGCCAGCAGTCAGGACGCGCGGAACACTGAAGCTTTCTTT,CASSQDARNTEAFF
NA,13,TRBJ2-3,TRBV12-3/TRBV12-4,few,TGTGCCAGCACCCTTTTCCCCACAGATACGCAGTATTTT,CASTLFPTDTQYF
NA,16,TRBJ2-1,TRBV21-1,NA,TGTGCCAGCAGCAATCACCTTGGACTGGGATACAATGAGCAGTTCTTC,CASSNHLGLGYNEQFF
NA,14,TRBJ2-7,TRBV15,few,TGTGCCACCAGCAGAGCTCCCCAGGCCTACGAGCAGTACTTC,CATSRAPQAYEQYF
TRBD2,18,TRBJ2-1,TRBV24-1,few,TGTGCCACCAGTGAAGGAGGGTTAGCGGGCAGCTCCTACAATGAGCAGTTCTTC,CATSEGGLAGSSYNEQFF
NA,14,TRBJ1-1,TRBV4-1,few,TGCGCCAGCAGCCAAGAGAGGCGTGGCACTGAAGCTTTCTTT,CASSQERRGTEAFF
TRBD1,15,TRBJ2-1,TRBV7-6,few,TGTGCCAGCAGCGGGGGGGGACAGGGCTTTAATGAGCAGTTCTTC,CASSGGGQGFNEQFF
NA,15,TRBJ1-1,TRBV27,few,TGTGCCAGCAGTCCGAACGACAGGAAAGGCACTGAAGCTTTCTTT,CASSPNDRKGTEAFF
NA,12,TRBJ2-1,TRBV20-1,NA,TGCAGTGCGGGGGGGCGGGGTCTTGAGCAGTTCTTC,CSAGGRGLEQFF
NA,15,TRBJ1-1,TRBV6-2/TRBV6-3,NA,TGTGCCAGCAGTCCCCTCGGGGAGGGTCGGGGTGAAGCTTTCTTT,CASSPLGEGRGEAFF
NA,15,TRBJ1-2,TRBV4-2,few,TGTGCCAGCAGCCAAGGAGTAGGGGCCAGCTATGGCTACACCTTC,CASSQGVGASYGYTF
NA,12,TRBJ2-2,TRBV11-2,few,TGTGCCAGCAGCTTAGGAATGGGGGAGCTGTTTTTT,CASSLGMGELFF
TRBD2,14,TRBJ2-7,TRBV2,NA,TGTGCCAGCAGCGCTAGCGGGAAGGCGGACGAGCAGTACTTC,CASSASGKADEQYF
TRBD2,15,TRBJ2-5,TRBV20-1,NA,TGCAGTGCTAGAGTGATGTCTAGCGGACTAGAGACCCAGTACTTC,CSARVMSSGLETQYF
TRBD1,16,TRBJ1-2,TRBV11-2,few,TGTGCCAGCAGCCGGGAGGGGGCGTTAGCTAACTATGGCTACACCTTC,CASSREGALANYGYTF
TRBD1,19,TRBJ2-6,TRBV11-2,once,TGTGCCAGCAGACGAACGTCGGGACAGGATTATTCTGGGGCCAACGTCCTGACTTTC,CASRRTSGQDYSGANVLTF
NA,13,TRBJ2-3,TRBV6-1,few,TGTGCCAGCGAAGACGGGGGAGCAGGTACGCAGTATTTT,CASEDGGAGTQYF
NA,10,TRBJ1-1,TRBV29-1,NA,TGCAGCGTTTCGAACAATGGACACGTTTTT,CSVSNNGHVF
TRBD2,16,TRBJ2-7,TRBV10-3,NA,TGTGCCATCAGTGAGTCGGAAAGCGGGAGTGGCAACGAGCAGTACTTC,CAISESESGSGNEQYF
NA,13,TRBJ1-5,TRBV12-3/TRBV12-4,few,TGTGCCAGCAGTTCCCATTTAGGGGGGCCCCAGCATTTT,CASSSHLGGPQHF
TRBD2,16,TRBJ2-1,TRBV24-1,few,TGTGCCACCAGTGATTTGGGCGGGAGGGCCGACAATGAGCAGTTCTTC,CATSDLGGRADNEQFF
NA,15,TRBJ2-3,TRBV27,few,TGTGCCAGCAGTTTATCGTGGACCAGCACAGATACGCAGTATTTT,CASSLSWTSTDTQYF
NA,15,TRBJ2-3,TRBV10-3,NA,TGTGCCATCAGTGAGGCAGTGGTTAGCACAGATACGCAGTATTTT,CAISEAVVSTDTQYF
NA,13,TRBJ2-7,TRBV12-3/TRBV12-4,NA,TGTGCCAGCAGTTTATCTGTCGCACTCGAGCAGTACTTC,CASSLSVALEQYF
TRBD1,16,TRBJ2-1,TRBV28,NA,TGTGCCAGCAGTTCGTGGACAGGGCAGGGTTACAATGAGCAGTTCTTC,CASSSWTGQGYNEQFF
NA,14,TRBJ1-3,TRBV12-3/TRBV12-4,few,TGTGCCAGCAGGGAGGATATCTCTGGAAACACCATATATTTT,CASREDISGNTIYF
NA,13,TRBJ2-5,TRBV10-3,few,TGTGCCATCAGTGCAAGAACTGGGGAGACCCAGTACTTC,CAISARTGETQYF
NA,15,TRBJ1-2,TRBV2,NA,TGTGCCAGCAGTGACCGACCACCTTCTAACTATGGCTACACCTTC,CASSDRPPSNYGYTF
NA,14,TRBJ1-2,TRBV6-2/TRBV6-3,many,TGTGCCAGCAGTTACTACAGGACCAACTATGGCTACACCTTC,CASSYYRTNYGYTF
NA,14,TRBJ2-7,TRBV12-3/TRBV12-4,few,TGTGCCAGCAGTTTCAGTCAGCCACCCTACGAGCAGTACTTC,CASSFSQPPYEQYF
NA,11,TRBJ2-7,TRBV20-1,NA,TGCAGTGCTAGCGGGGGTAAAGAGCAGTACTTC,CSASGGKEQYF
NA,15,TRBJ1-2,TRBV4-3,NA,TGCGCCAGCAGCCAAGAGAGAGGGCAGGGCTATGGCTACACCTTC,CASSQERGQGYGYTF
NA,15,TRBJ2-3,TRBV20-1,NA,TGCAGTGCTAGACTGCGGGGCCAGGGGACAGATACGCAGTATTTT,CSARLRGQGTDTQYF
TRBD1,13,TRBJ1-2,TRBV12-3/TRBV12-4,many,TGTGCCAGCAGACCCGACAGGGCGGGTGGCTACACCTTC,CASRPDRAGGYTF
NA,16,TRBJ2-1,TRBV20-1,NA,TGCAGTGCTAGTCATTTTTGGGAAGTGAGGGGCAATGAGCAGTTCTTC,CSASHFWEVRGNEQFF